This entry is about one T cell receptor beta chain. This sample stems from a study of beta chain features in type 1 diabetes. This CDR3 spans 17 amino acids. With V trimmed by 2 bases and J by 1 base, 7 bases remained unmatched. Germline V gene sequence: CDR1 SGDLS, CDR2 YYNGEE. Every isolated RNA sample was fully reverse transcribed, so sequencing captured expressed TCRB transcripts. The table came from immunoSEQ multiplex PCR; TCRdb's copy has only in-frame clones and leaves some out. The table includes roughly 370,000 clones, more than 11% detected once. The gene calls are TRBV9 and TRBJ2-2, with 8 bases lining up with TRBD1. The receptor was isolated from a man aged 30 to 39 in good health. The sample was naive CD4+ T cells from blood. For the CDR3, the DNA is TGTGCCAGCAGCGTTGCCCCCAGGGGGCAGAACACCGGGGAGCTGTTTTTT. Protein sequence: CASSVAPRGQNTGELFF.